This T cell receptor (beta chain) was captured in a study of T cells in women clearing cervical HPV infection. Overall study findings and caveats: Timing of associations relative to infection is unclear; T-cell subsets were not isolated. Controls had more TRBV6-7 (about 0.16%) than cases (approximately 0.11%).

TCRdb keeps only in-frame clones here, not all; method: immunoSEQ multiplex PCR. This sample's table has tens of thousands of clones. Worth noting for this clone: Its specificity is not known. Read sequence stops 3 residues before the CDR3 end, and the germline J gene provides the missing end.

The CDR3 consists of 16 residues. J lost 0 bases, V lost 5 bases, and 7 bases had no gene match. The germline V gene has CDR1 DFQATT and CDR2 SNEGSKA (reference sequence). The sequenced sample was blood buffy coat. The TCR originated in a woman between 18 and 70 years old with a cervical HPV16 infection that either progressed to CIN3+ or cleared (not recorded which). V is TRBV20-1 and J is TRBJ2-3, with 11 bases lining up with TRBD2. This CDR3 is CSASGTSGASTDTQYF. The CDR3 bases that were read are TGCAGTGCTTCCGGGACTAGCGGTGCTAGCACAGATACG.